This TCR beta chain derives from a study of blood T cell repertoires in COVID-19. Study at large: Italy, Spain and the United States were the sources of the convalescent and acute COVID-19 samples.

TCRdb's table, derived via immunoSEQ multiplex PCR, lists solely in-frame clones and lacks some. This table has 330,000 or so clones, approximately 88% appearing once. This CDR3 is built from 13 residues. V was cut by 3 bases and J by 4 bases, with 7 bases left in between. The TCR sequence derives from a man aged 25 to 40 who had recovered from COVID-19. Sequences were obtained from PBMCs or T cells enriched from blood (not recorded which). The J gene is TRBJ2-1, the V gene TRBV12-3 or TRBV12-4; D not resolved. The CDR3 protein is CASSLAPYNEQFF. The CDR3 region has the DNA TGTGCCAGCAGTTTGGCTCCTTACAATGAGCAGTTCTTC.